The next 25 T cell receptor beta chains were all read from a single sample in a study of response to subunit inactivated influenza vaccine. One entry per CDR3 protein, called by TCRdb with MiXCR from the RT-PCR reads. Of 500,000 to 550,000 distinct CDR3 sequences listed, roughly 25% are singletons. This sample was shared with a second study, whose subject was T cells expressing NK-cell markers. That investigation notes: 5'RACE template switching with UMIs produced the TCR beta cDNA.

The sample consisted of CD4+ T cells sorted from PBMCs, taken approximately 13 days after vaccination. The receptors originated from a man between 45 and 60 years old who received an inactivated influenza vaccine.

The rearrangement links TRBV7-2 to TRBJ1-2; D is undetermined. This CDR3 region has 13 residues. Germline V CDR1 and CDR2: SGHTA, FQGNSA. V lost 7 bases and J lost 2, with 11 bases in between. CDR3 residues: CASKAAVNYGYTF. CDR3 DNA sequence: TGTGCCAGCAAGGCAGCAGTAAACTATGGCTACACCTTC.

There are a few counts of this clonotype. CDR3 nucleotides: TGTGCCAGCAGCCAAGCGGTCTCGAACACTGAAGCTTTCTTT. Protein product: CASSQAVSNTEAFF. This chain uses TRBV14 with TRBJ1-1; unclear D gene. The V gene lost 1 base and the J gene lost 1 base, with 7 bases spanning the gap. The CDR3 is made up of 14 amino acids. The germline V gene has CDR1 SGHDN and CDR2 FVKESK.

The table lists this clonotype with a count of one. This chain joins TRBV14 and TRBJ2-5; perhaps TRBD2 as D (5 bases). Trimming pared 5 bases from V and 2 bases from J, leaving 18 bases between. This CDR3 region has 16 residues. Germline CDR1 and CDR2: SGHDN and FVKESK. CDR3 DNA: TGTGCCAGCAGCAAAAGACGGGGAGCAGGACAAGAGACCCAGTACTTC. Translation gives CASSKRRGAGQETQYF.

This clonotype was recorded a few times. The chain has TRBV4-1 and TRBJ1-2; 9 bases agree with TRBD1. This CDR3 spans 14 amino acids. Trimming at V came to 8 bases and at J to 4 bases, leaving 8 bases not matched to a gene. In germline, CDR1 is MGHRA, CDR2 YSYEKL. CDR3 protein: CASWSLQGAYGYTF. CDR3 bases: TGCGCCAGCTGGAGCCTACAGGGGGCCTATGGCTACACCTTC.

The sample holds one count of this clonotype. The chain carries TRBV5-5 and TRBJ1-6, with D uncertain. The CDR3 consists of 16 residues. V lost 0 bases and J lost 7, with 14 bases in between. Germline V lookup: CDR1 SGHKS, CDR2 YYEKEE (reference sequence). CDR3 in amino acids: CASSLGVWQTNSPLHF. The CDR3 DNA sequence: TGTGCCAGCAGCTTGGGTGTCTGGCAGACCAATTCACCCCTCCACTTT.

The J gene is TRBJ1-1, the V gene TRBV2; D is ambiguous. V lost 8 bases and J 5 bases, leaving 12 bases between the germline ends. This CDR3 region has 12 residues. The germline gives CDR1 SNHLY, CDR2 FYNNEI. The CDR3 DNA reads TGTGCCAGCGTCAGTCCCCCGACTGAAGCTTTCTTT. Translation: CASVSPPTEAFF.

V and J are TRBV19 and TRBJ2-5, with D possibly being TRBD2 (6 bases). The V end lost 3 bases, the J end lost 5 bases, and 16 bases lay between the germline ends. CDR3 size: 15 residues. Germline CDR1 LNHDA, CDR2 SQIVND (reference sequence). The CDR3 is CASSMFGSRSETQYF. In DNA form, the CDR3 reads TGTGCCAGTAGTATGTTCGGGAGCAGGTCGGAGACCCAGTACTTC.

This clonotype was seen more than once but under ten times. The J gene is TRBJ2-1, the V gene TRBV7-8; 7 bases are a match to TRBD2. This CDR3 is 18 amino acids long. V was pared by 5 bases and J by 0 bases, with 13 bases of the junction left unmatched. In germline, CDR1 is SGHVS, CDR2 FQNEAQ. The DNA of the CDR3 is TGTGCCAGCAGCCTTGGACTAAACGGGGGGTCCTCCTACAATGAGCAGTTCTTC. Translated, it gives CASSLGLNGGSSYNEQFF. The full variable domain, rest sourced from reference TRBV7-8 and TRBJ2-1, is GAGVSQSPRYKVAKRGQDVALRCDPISGHVSLFWYQQALGQGPEFLTYFQNEAQLDKSGLPSDRFFAERPEGSVSTLKIQRTQQEDSAVYLCASSLGLNGGSSYNEQFFGPGTRLTVL.

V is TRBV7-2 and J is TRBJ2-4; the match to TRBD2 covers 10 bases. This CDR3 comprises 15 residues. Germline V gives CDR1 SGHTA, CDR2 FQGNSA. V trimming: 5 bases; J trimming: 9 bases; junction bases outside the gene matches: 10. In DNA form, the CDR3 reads TGTGCCAGCAGCGCCCCTCTAGCGGGGGCCGGCATTCAGTACTTC. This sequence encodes CASSAPLAGAGIQYF.

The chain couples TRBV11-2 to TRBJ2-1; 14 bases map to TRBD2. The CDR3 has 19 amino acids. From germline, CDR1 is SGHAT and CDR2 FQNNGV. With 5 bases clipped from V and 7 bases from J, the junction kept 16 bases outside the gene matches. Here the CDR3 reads CASSRDRVGTSGSRNEQFF. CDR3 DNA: TGTGCCAGCAGCAGGGATCGGGTGGGGACTAGCGGGAGTCGAAATGAGCAGTTCTTC.

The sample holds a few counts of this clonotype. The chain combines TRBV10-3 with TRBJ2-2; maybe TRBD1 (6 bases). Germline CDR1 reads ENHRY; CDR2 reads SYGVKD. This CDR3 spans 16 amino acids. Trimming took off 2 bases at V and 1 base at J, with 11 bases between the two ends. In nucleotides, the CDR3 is TGTGCCATCAGTGAGCTAGGACAGAGGAACACCGGGGAGCTGTTTTTT. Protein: CAISELGQRNTGELFF.

This CDR3 is CSAPPWGTAVYEQYF. The CDR3 DNA is TGCAGTGCCCCTCCCTGGGGGACAGCCGTTTACGAGCAGTACTTC. This chain links TRBV20-1 with TRBJ2-7, with 7 bases fitting TRBD1. The V segment lost 6 bases and the J segment 4 bases; nucleotides outside the gene matches: 15. CDR3 size: 15 residues. Germline V gene data show CDR1 as DFQATT and CDR2 as SNEGSKA (reference sequence).

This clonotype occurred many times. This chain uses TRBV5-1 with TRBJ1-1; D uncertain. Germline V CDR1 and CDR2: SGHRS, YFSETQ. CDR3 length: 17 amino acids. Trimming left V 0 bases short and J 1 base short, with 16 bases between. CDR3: CASSLGPPGRANTEAFF. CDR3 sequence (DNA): TGCGCCAGCAGCTTGGGCCCACCAGGTAGGGCGAACACTGAAGCTTTCTTT.

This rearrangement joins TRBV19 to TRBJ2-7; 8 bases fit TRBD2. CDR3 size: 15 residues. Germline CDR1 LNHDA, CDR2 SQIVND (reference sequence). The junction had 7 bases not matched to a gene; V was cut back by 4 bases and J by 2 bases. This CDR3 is CASSRRGATAYEQYF. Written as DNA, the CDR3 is TGTGCCAGTAGTAGGCGGGGGGCTACGGCCTACGAGCAGTACTTC.

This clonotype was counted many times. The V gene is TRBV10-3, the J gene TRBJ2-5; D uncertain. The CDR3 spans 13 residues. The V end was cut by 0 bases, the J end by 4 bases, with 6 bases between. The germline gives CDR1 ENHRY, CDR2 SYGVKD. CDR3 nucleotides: TGTGCCATCAGTGAGTCGACACGAGAGACCCAGTACTTC. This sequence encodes CAISESTRETQYF.

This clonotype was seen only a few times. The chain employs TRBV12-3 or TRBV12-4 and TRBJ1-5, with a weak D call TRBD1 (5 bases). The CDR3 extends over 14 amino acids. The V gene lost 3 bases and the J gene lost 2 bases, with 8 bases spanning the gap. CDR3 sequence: CASSFGGRNQPQHF. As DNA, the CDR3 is TGTGCCAGCAGTTTTGGGGGACGCAATCAGCCCCAGCATTTT.

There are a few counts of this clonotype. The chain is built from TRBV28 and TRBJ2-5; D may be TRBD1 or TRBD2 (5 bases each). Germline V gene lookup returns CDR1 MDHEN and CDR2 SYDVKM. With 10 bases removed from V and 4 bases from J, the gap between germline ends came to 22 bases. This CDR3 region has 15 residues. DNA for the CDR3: TGTGCCATCCTCGGTGGGGGACCGCACAGAGAGACCCAGTACTTC. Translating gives CAILGGGPHRETQYF.

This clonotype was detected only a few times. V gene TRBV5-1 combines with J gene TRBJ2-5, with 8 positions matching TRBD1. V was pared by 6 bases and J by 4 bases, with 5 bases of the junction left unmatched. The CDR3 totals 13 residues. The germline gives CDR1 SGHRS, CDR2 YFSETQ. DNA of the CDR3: TGCGCCAGCACCACAGGGGGAGGAGAGACCCAGTACTTC. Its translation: CASTTGGGETQYF.

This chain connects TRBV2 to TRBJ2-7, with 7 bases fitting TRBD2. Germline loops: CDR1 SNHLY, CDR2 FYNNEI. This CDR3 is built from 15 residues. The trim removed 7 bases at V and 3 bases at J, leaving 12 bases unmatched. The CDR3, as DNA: TGTGCCAGCATTCTAATGGGGGGGGGTATCTACGAGCAGTACTTC. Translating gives CASILMGGGIYEQYF.

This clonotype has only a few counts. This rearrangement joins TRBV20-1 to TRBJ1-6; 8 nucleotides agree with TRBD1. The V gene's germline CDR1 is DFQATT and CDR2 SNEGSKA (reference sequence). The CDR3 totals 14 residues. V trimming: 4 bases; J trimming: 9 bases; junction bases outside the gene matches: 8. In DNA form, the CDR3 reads TGCAGTGCTACCCTGGACAGGGCGCGTTCACCCCTCCACTTT. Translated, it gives CSATLDRARSPLHF.

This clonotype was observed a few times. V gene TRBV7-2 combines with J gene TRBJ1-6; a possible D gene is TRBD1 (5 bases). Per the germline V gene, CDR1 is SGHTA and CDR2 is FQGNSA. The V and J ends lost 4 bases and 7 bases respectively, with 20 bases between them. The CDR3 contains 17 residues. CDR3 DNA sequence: TGTGCCAGCAGCTCAACGCGGTTCCAGGGTAGAAATTCACCCCTCCACTTT. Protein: CASSSTRFQGRNSPLHF.

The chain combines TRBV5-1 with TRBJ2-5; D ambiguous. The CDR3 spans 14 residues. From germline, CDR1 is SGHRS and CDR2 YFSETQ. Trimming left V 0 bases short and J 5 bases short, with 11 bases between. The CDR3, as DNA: TGCGCCAGCAGCTTGGGGTCTGGATGGGAGACCCAGTACTTC. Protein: CASSLGSGWETQYF.

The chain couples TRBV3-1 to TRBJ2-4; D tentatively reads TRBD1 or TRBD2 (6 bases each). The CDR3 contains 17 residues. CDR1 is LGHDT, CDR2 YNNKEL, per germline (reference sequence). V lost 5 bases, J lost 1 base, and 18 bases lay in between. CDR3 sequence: CASSGWRDNGAKNIQYF. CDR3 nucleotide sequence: TGTGCCAGCAGCGGTTGGAGGGACAATGGGGCCAAAAACATTCAGTACTTC.

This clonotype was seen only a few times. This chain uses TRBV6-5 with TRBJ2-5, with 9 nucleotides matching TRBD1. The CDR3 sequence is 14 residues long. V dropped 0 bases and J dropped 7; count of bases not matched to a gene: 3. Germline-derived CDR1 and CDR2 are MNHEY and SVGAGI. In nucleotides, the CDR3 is TGTGCCAGCAGTTACTCGGGACAGGGAGTGACCCAGTACTTC. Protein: CASSYSGQGVTQYF.

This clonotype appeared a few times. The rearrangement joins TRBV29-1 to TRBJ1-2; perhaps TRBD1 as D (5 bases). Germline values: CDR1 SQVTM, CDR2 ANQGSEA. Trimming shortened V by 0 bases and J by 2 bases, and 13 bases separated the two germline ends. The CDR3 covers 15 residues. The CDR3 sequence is CSVEDRGVSNYGYTF. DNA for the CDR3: TGCAGCGTTGAAGATCGGGGGGTGTCAAACTATGGCTACACCTTC.